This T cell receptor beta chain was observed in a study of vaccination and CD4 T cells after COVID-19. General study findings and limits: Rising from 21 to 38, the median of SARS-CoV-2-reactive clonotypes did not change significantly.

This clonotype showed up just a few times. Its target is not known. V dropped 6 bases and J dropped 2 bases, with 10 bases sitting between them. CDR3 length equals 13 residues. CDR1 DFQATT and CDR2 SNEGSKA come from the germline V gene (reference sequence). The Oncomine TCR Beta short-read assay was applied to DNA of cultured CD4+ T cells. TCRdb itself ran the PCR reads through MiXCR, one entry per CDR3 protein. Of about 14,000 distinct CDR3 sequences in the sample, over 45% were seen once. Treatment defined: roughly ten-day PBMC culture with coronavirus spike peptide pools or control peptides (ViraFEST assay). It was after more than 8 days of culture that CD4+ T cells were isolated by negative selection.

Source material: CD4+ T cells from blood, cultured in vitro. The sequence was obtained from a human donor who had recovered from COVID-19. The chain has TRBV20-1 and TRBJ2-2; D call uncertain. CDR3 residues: CSAISVNTGELFF. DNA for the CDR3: TGCAGTGCCATATCGGTCAACACCGGGGAGCTGTTTTTT.